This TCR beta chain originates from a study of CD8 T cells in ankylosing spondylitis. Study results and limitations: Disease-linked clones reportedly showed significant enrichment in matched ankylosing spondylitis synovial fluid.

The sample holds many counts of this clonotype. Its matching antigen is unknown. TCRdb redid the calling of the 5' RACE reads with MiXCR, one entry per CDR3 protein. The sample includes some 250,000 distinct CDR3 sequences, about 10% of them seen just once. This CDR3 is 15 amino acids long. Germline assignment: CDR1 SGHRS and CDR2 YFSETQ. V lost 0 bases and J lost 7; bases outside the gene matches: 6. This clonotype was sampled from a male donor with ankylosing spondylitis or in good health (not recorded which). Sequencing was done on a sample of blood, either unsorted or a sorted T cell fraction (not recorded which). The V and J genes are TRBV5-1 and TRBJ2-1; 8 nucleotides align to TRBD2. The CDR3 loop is CASSLGGLEVNEQFF. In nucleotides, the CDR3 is TGCGCCAGCAGCTTGGGGGGACTAGAGGTTAATGAGCAGTTCTTC.